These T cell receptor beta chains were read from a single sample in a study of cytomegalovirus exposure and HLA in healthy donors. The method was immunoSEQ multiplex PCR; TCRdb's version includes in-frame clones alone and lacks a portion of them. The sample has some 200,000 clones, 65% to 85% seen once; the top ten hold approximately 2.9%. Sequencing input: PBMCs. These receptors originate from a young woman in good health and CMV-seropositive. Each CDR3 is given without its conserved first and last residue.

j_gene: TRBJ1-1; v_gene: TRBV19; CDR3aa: ASSNTRINTEAF
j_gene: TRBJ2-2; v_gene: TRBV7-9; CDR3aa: ASSFPQGGTGELF
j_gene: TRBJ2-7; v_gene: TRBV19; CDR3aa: ASSLFSGTDPFEQY
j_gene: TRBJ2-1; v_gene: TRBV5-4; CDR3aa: ASSGTWNEQF
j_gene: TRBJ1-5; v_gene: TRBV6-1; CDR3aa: ASTRGQYSNQPQH
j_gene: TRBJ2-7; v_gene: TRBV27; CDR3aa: ASSFTSTGISYEQY
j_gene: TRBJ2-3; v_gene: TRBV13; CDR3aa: ASSGGGVDTQY
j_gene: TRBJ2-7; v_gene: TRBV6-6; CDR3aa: ASSLPGVVYEQY
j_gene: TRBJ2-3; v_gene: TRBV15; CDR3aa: ATARLAASTDTQY
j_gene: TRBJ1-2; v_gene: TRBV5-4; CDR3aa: ASSRTEAGYT
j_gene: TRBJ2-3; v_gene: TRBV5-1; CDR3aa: ASSGLAGGTDTQY
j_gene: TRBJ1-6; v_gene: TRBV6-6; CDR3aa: ASSSGQHNSPLH
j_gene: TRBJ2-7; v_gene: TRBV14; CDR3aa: ASTPGQGSLYEQY
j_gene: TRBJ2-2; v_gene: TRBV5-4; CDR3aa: ASSIALAGTNTGELF
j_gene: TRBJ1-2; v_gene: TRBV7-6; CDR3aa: ASSPGVGPGEYGYT
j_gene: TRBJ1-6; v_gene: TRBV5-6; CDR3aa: ASSLDTYNSPLH
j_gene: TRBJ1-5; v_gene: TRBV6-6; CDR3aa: ASIRDSGYQPQH
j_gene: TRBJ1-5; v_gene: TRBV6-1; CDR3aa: AIKGLGGIQPQH
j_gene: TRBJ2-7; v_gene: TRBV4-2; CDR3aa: ASSQDLASGGEGQY
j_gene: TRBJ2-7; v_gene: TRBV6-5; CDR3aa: ASTSGLAGYEQY
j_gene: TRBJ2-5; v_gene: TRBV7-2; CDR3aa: ASSRGNGETQY
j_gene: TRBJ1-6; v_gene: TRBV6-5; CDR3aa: ASSYSMVSNSPLH
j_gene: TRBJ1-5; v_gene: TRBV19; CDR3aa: ASRRTTGTNQPQH
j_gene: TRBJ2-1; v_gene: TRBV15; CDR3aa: ATSSPYGVAGTNYNEQF
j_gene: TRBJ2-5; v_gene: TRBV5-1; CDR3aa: ASSPRTGGPQETQY
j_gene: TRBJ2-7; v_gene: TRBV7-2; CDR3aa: ASSEAGGVSYEQY
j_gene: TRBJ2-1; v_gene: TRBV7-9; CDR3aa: ASSLAGGNEQF
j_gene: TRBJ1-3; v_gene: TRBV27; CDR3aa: ASSPDRLNTIY
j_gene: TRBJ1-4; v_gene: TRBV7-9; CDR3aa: ASSSPQGEEMF
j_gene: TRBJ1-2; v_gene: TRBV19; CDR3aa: ASKRDRVGNGYT
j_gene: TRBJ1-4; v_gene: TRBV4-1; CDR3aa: ASSQDGTAIEKLF
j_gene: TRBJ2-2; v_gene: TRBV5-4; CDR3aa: ASSLLLAGRTGELF
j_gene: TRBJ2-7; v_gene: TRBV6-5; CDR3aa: ASRYGTDTSYEQY
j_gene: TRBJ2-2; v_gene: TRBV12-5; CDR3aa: ASGLNPLARTGELF
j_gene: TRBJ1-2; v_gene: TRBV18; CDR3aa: ASSPEDNYGYT
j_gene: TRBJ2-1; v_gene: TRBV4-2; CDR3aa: ASSQTGGLRVNEQF
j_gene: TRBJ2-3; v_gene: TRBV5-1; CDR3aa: ASSLGGSSTDTQY
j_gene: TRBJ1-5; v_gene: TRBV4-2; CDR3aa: ASSQETGPNQPQH
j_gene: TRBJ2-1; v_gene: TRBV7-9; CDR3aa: ASSIGTGIPYNEQF
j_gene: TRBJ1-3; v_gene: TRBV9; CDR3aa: ASSAIGGFGNTIY
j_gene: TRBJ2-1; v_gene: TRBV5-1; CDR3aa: ASSLTGTSYNEQF
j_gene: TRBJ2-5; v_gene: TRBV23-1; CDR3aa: ASSSGLAGVGETQY
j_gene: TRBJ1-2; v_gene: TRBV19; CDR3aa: ATASGGSGHYGYT